This T cell receptor beta chain came from a study of shared clonotypes between healthy human individuals. Method: immunoSEQ multiplex PCR; TCRdb's copy keeps in-frame clones and lacks some. The data show 2,500,000 or so clones, with approximately 90% seen just once and 0.13% to 0.15% held by the top ten. With 6 bases clipped from V and 2 bases from J, the junction kept 9 bases outside the gene matches. CDR1 SEHNR and CDR2 FQNEAQ come from the germline V gene (reference sequence). The CDR3 runs to 16 residues. The sequencing sample was made of naive CD4+ T cells sorted from blood. As to subset: CD45RA+ positively selected. This TCR was sampled from a man aged 18 to 35 in good health. This chain uses TRBV7-9 with TRBJ2-3; 9 nucleotides match TRBD1. In DNA, the CDR3 is TGTGCCAGCAGGATGGGGACAGGGACTACCACAGATACGCAGTATTTT. Amino acids: CASRMGTGTTTDTQYF.